Detailed here is one TCR beta chain. The J segment lost 3 bases and the V segment lost 5 bases, leaving 7 bases of the junction unmatched. This CDR3 is 15 amino acids long. CDR1 SNHLY and CDR2 FYNNEI come from the germline V gene. The entry originates in a study of blood T cell repertoires in COVID-19. Turning to the study itself: PBMCs, B-cell-depleted T cells, or T cells provided the cDNA or gDNA that made up the material.

Using immunoSEQ multiplex PCR, the repertoire was profiled, and TCRdb retains in-frame clones only, with some absent. The table has approximately 150,000 clones, approximately 83% seen once; the top ten hold about an eighth. The sample comprised peripheral blood. This receptor was identified in a man in his 70s who had recovered from COVID-19. The chain joins TRBV2 to TRBJ1-5; 7 nucleotides align to TRBD1. This CDR3 is CASSTDRTPNQPQHF. The CDR3 DNA reads as TGTGCCAGCAGTACGGACAGGACACCCAATCAGCCCCAGCATTTT.